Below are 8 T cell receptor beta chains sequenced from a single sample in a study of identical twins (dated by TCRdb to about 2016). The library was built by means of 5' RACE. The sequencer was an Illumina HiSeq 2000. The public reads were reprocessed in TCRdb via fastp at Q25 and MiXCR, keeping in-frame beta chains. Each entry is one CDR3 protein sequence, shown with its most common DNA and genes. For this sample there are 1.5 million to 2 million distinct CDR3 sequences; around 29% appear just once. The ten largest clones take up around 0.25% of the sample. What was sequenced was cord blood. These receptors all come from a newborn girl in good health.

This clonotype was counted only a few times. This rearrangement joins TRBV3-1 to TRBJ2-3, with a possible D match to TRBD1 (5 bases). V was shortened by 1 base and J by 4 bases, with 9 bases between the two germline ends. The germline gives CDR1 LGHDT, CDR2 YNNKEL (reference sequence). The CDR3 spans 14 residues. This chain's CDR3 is CASSQVQGADTQYF. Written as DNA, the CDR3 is TGTGCCAGCAGCCAAGTGCAGGGCGCAGATACGCAGTATTTT.

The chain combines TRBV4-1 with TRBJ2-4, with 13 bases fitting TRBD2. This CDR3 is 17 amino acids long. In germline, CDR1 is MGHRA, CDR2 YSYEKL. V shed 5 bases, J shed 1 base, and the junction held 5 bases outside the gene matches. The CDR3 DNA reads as TGCGCCAGCAGCTTGCTGACTAGCGGGGGGGCCAAAAACATTCAGTACTTC. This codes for CASSLLTSGGAKNIQYF.

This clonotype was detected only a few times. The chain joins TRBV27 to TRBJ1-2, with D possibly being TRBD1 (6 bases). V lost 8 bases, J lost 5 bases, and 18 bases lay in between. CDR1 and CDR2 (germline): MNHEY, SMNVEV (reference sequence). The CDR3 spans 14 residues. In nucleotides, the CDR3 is TGTGCCAGCGTCCTTTGGGGGGCGTCTTATGGCTACACCTTC. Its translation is CASVLWGASYGYTF.

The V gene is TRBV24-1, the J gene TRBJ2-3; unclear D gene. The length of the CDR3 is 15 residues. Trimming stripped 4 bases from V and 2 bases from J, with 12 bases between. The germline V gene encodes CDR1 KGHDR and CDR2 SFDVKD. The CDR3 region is CATSDQTVFTDTQYF. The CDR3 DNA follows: TGTGCCACCAGTGACCAAACAGTTTTCACAGATACGCAGTATTTT.

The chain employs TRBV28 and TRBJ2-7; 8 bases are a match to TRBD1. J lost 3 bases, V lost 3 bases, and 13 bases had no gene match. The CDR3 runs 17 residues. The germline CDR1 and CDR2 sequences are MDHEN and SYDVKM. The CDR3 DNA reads TGTGCCAGCAGTTTGGGACCCGAACGGACAGGGTACTACGAGCAGTACTTC. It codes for CASSLGPERTGYYEQYF.

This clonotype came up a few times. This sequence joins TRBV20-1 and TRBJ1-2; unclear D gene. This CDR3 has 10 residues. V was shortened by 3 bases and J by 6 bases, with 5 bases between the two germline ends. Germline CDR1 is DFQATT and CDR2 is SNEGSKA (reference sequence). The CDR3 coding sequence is TGCAGTGCTAGGAATCATGGCTACACCTTC. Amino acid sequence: CSARNHGYTF.

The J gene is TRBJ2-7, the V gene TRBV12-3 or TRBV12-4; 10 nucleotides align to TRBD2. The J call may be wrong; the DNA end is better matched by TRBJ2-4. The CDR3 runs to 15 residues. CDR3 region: CASSQGLADGNIQYF. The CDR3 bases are TGTGCCAGCAGTCAAGGACTAGCGGACGGGAACATTCAGTACTTC.

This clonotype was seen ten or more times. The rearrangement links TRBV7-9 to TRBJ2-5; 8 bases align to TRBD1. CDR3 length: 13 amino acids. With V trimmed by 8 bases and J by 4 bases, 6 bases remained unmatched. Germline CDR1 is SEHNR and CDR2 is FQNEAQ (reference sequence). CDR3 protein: CASSPGGGETQYF. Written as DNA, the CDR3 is TGTGCCAGCTCACCAGGGGGCGGAGAGACCCAGTACTTC.